The present T cell receptor beta chain was sequenced within a study of blood T cell repertoires in COVID-19. Sequencing was performed with immunoSEQ multiplex PCR; in TCRdb, only in-frame clones are kept and a portion is missing. The table lists roughly 260,000 clones, over 75% of them singletons. The specimen was peripheral blood. The sequence came from a woman aged 50 to 60 with acute or convalescent COVID-19.

DNA of the CDR3: TGTGCCACCAGTGATTTGATGGGCCAAACAGATACGCAGTATTTT. Protein: CATSDLMGQTDTQYF. J is TRBJ2-3 and V is TRBV24-1, with unresolved D. In germline, CDR1 is KGHDR, CDR2 SFDVKD. Trimming pared 0 bases from V and 3 bases from J, leaving 9 bases between. The CDR3 length is 15 residues.